The T cell receptor (beta chain) described here comes from a study of T cells in Graves' hyperthyroidism and ophthalmopathy. Hyperthyroidism of Graves' type that showed no ophthalmopathy progression within 18 months was stable. TCR beta CDR3 regions were amplified from RNA transcripts. First-round RT-PCR targeting the TCR CDR3 was performed with the HTBI primer set. TCRdb analysed the multiplex PCR reads with MiXCR anew, one entry per CDR3 protein. In the table there are 90,000 to 120,000 distinct CDR3 sequences, approximately 15% of which are singletons. This clonotype has ten or more counts. Sequenced input: blood. The sequence came from a woman aged 45-60 years with Graves' hyperthyroidism.

In DNA form, the CDR3 reads TGCGCCAGCAGCCCTATAGCGGGAGGGCAGCAAGAGACCCAGTACTTC. Translating gives CASSPIAGGQQETQYF. This sequence joins TRBV4-1 and TRBJ2-5; 11 bases are a match to TRBD2. The CDR3 spans 16 residues. Germline CDR1 and CDR2: MGHRA and YSYEKL. V gave up 4 bases and J gave up 2 bases; unmatched junction bases: 6.